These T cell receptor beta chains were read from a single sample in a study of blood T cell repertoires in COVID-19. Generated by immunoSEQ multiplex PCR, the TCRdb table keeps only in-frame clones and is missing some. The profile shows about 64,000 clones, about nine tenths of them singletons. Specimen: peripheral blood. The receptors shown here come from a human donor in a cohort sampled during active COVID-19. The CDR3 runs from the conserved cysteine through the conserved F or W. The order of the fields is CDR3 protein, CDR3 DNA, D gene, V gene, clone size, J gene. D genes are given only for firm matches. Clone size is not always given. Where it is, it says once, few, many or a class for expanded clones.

CDR3 protein: CASSSGSTSASYIQYF; CDR3 DNA: TGTGCCAGCAGCTCCGGGTCAACTAGCGCCAGTTACATTCAGTACTTC; D gene: TRBD2; V gene: TRBV7-2; clone size: .; J gene: TRBJ2-4
CDR3 protein: CASSRSVRVYNSPLHF; CDR3 DNA: TGTGCCAGCAGCCGATCGGTTCGAGTCTATAATTCACCCCTCCACTTT; D gene: .; V gene: TRBV6-6; clone size: few; J gene: TRBJ1-6
CDR3 protein: CASSFSGSTDTQYF; CDR3 DNA: TGTGCCAGCAGCTTCAGCGGGAGCACAGATACGCAGTATTTT; D gene: .; V gene: TRBV9; clone size: .; J gene: TRBJ2-3
CDR3 protein: CASSKVAAGGGSDTQYF; CDR3 DNA: TGTGCCAGCAGCAAAGTAGCAGCGGGAGGCGGGTCAGATACGCAGTATTTT; D gene: TRBD2; V gene: TRBV3-1/TRBV3-2; clone size: .; J gene: TRBJ2-3
CDR3 protein: CASSPTGTMNTEAFF; CDR3 DNA: TGTGCCAGCAGCCCTACCGGGACAATGAACACTGAAGCTTTCTTT; D gene: .; V gene: TRBV11-2; clone size: .; J gene: TRBJ1-1
CDR3 protein: CASSPTGGGSSYEQYF; CDR3 DNA: TGTGCCAGCAGCCCCACGGGGGGGGGTAGCTCCTACGAGCAGTACTTC; D gene: TRBD2; V gene: TRBV9; clone size: .; J gene: TRBJ2-7
CDR3 protein: CASRGTGKRETQYF; CDR3 DNA: TGTGCCAGCAGAGGGACAGGGAAACGGGAGACCCAGTACTTC; D gene: TRBD1; V gene: TRBV5-4; clone size: .; J gene: TRBJ2-5
CDR3 protein: CASSSARTGIGYTF; CDR3 DNA: TGTGCCAGCAGTTCAGCCCGGACAGGGATTGGCTACACCTTC; D gene: TRBD1; V gene: TRBV28; clone size: .; J gene: TRBJ1-2
CDR3 protein: CSVVAGNTGELFF; CDR3 DNA: TGCAGCGTTGTCGCAGGGAACACCGGGGAGCTGTTTTTT; D gene: .; V gene: TRBV29-1; clone size: .; J gene: TRBJ2-2
CDR3 protein: CASIQGYQETQYF; CDR3 DNA: TGTGCCAGCATACAGGGGTACCAAGAGACCCAGTACTTC; D gene: TRBD1; V gene: TRBV2; clone size: .; J gene: TRBJ2-5
CDR3 protein: CASSHTYRDTEAFF; CDR3 DNA: TGTGCCAGCAGCCACACATACAGGGATACTGAAGCTTTCTTT; D gene: .; V gene: TRBV3-1/TRBV3-2; clone size: .; J gene: TRBJ1-1
CDR3 protein: CASSRGRNEQFF; CDR3 DNA: TGTGCCAGTAGCAGGGGGCGCAATGAGCAGTTCTTC; D gene: TRBD1; V gene: TRBV19; clone size: .; J gene: TRBJ2-1
CDR3 protein: CASSFGDRGDYGYTF; CDR3 DNA: TGCGCCAGCAGCTTTGGCGACAGGGGTGACTATGGCTACACCTTC; D gene: TRBD1; V gene: TRBV5-1; clone size: .; J gene: TRBJ1-2
CDR3 protein: CATSDGQPDTQYF; CDR3 DNA: TGTGCCACCAGTGATGGACAGCCAGATACGCAGTATTTT; D gene: .; V gene: TRBV24-1; clone size: .; J gene: TRBJ2-3
CDR3 protein: CASSYSTLGEGYEQYF; CDR3 DNA: TGTGCCAGCAGTTACTCGACGTTGGGGGAGGGCTACGAGCAGTACTTC; D gene: TRBD2; V gene: TRBV6-6; clone size: .; J gene: TRBJ2-7
CDR3 protein: CASSPDLDTYNEQFF; CDR3 DNA: TGTGCCAGCTCACCAGATCTCGACACCTACAATGAGCAGTTCTTC; D gene: .; V gene: TRBV18; clone size: .; J gene: TRBJ2-1
CDR3 protein: CASRSVGANVLTF; CDR3 DNA: TGTGCCAGTAGGTCAGTTGGGGCCAACGTCCTGACTTTC; D gene: .; V gene: TRBV19; clone size: .; J gene: TRBJ2-6
CDR3 protein: CASSLKGFSRGQPQHF; CDR3 DNA: TGTGCCAGCAGCCTAAAGGGGTTTAGTCGCGGTCAGCCCCAGCATTTT; D gene: .; V gene: TRBV28; clone size: .; J gene: TRBJ1-5